The present T cell receptor (beta chain) was sequenced within a study of shared clonotypes between healthy human individuals. Findings of the study overall: The study found about 5% of naive CD4 clonotypes shared across a few donors. Clonotypes which were not shared had lower generation probabilities than clonotypes that all four donors shared.

Trimming removed 4 bases at V and 7 bases at J, with 13 bases between. Looked up from germline, CDR1 is MNHNS and CDR2 is SASEGT. CDR3 length equals 14 residues. Genomic DNA of each subset was evenly split across several immunoSEQ plates. Generated by immunoSEQ multiplex PCR, the TCRdb table keeps only in-frame clones and is missing some. The top ten hold around 0.15% of the sample, which has millions of clones, around 94% seen once. Of note for this clone: The antigen is unknown.

The sequence was obtained from a man between 18 and 35 years old in good health. Sequencing was performed on naive CD4+ T cells sorted from blood. Indicated subset: CD45RA+ positively selected. This chain uses TRBV6-1 with TRBJ2-2, with D maybe TRBD2 (6 bases). CDR3 coding DNA: TGTGCCAGCAGTGCTTTGGGGGGTAGCGGGGAGCTGTTTTTT. It translates to CASSALGGSGELFF.